The present T cell receptor beta chain was sequenced within a study of T cell responses to AZD1222 COVID-19 vaccine. Turning to the study itself: Pooled together were second doses at about 4 or about 12 weeks. General observations from the study: Just 5 or 6 AZD1222 recipients tested seropositive at baseline. Regions 160-218 and 743-854 dominated among vaccine-associated CD4 TCRs spanning spike.

V gave up 6 bases and J gave up 8 bases; unmatched junction bases: 11. This CDR3 has 16 residues. Germline CDR1 is SGDLS and CDR2 is YYNGEE. The protocol was immunoSEQ multiplex PCR, while the TCRdb copy is restricted to in-frame clones and leaves out a portion. Of 55,000 to 85,000 clones in the sample, 84% were seen once. For this clone: Antigen unknown.

The input for sequencing was peripheral blood, taken on day 0 of AZD1222 vaccination. J is TRBJ2-2 and V is TRBV9; TRBD2 matches at 12 bases. This clonotype was sampled from an adult in good health. The CDR3 here is CASNDRTSGAAGELFF. The CDR3 DNA reads as TGTGCCAGCAACGATCGGACTAGCGGGGCCGCGGGGGAGCTGTTTTTT. Complete variable domain (other parts from reference TRBV9 and TRBJ2-2): DSGVTQTPKHLITATGQRVTLRCSPRSGDLSVYWYQQSLDQGLQFLIQYYNGEERAKGNILERFSAQQFPDLHSELNLSSLELGDSALYFCASNDRTSGAAGELFFGEGSRLTVL.